This passage covers 8 T cell receptor beta chains from one sample sequenced in a study of T cell clonality in common variable immunodeficiency. Regarding the study as a whole: Common variable immunodeficiency TCR beta sequences reportedly had fewer deletions and N-nucleotide insertions.

These receptors are not linked to any known antigen. The repertoire was sequenced with immunoSEQ multiplex PCR; TCRdb's copy has only in-frame clones and lacks some. The table records about 17,000 clones without singletons, the ten largest covering around 15%. Source material: peripheral blood mononuclear cells. The receptors originated from a human donor with common variable immunodeficiency.

Concerning this clone: A read error may produce the germline difference seen at one junction end. The CDR3 end falls 3 residues outside the read, so it is completed with the germline J gene. The V gene is TRBV13, the J gene TRBJ2-3; D is possibly TRBD2 (6 bases). Germline CDR1 PRHDT, CDR2 FYEKMQ (reference sequence). The CDR3 extends over 15 amino acids. The CDR3 is CASSLGTLNTDTQYF. The CDR3 DNA, read in part, is TGTGCCAGCAGCCTAGGGACTCTTAACACAGATACG.

This clone was detected only a few times. The CDR3 end lies 3 residues beyond the end of the read and is filled in from the germline J gene. The chain combines TRBV6-2 or TRBV6-3 with TRBJ2-7, with 9 bases lining up with TRBD1. This CDR3 contains 14 residues. With V trimmed by 5 bases and J by 1 base, 3 bases remained unmatched. Germline lookup yields CDR1 MNHEY and CDR2 SVGEGT. The covered CDR3 bases are TGTGCCAGCAGTGGGGGACAGGGTTCCTACGAG. It translates to CASSGGQGSYE. The whole CDR3 sequence is CASSGGQGSYEQYF.

This clone was counted between two and nine times. The DNA ends 3 residues before the CDR3 does, and the rest of the CDR3 is filled in from the germline J gene. This rearrangement joins TRBV5-1 to TRBJ2-3, with D possibly matching TRBD1 (6 bases). V was cut by 0 bases and J by 4 bases, with 12 bases left in between. The CDR3 sequence is 15 residues long. Germline assignment: CDR1 SGHRS and CDR2 YFSETQ. The CDR3 sequence: CASSLGTGWADTQYF. The sequenced part of the CDR3 DNA is TGCGCCAGCAGCTTGGGAACAGGGTGGGCAGATACG.

A note on this clone: The read is 3 residues too short to cover the CDR3 end, so that end is filled in from the germline J gene. This chain links TRBV19 with TRBJ1-2; a possible D gene is TRBD1 (6 bases). Germline V CDR1 and CDR2: LNHDA, SQIVND (reference sequence). The CDR3 consists of 15 residues. Trimming cost V 4 bases and J 4 bases, with 16 bases left between them. CDR3 residues: CASSTRDTYSYGYTF. CDR3 DNA, as far as it was read: TGTGCCAGTAGTACCCGGGACACTTACTCCTATGGC.

Details on this clone: The read ends 3 residues shy of where the CDR3 ends; the end is completed using the germline J gene. The chain combines TRBV20-1 with TRBJ2-7, with TRBD1 as a possible D gene (6 bases). Trimming stripped 7 bases from V and 0 bases from J, with 13 bases between. The CDR3 is 13 residues long. The germline V gene encodes CDR1 DFQATT and CDR2 SNEGSKA (reference sequence). The chain's CDR3 is CSVTGTLSYEQYF. The DNA read from the CDR3 is TGCAGTGTTACCGGGACACTCTCCTACGAG.

Of note for this clone: The read gets to within 3 residues of the CDR3 end, and the germline J gene fills in the rest. The chain carries TRBV5-1 and TRBJ1-2; perhaps TRBD1 as D (5 bases). V lost 3 bases and J 5 bases, leaving 17 bases between the germline ends. This CDR3 has 15 amino acids. CDR1 and CDR2 from the germline V gene are SGHRS and YFSETQ. The CDR3 reads CASSSLTDVRYGYTF. Incomplete CDR3 DNA: TGCGCCAGCAGCTCCTTGACAGACGTGAGGTATGGC. The full variable domain, its missing parts supplied by reference TRBV5-1 and TRBJ1-2, is KAGVTQTPRYLIKTRGQQVTLSCSPISGHRSVSWYQQTPGQGLQFLFEYFSETQRNKGNFPGRFSGRQFSNSRSEMNVSTLELGDSALYLCASSSLTDVRYGYTFGSGTRLTVV.

Note on this clone: The read is 3 residues too short to cover the CDR3 end, so that end is filled in from the germline J gene. The chain uses TRBV29-1 and TRBJ2-7; 12 nucleotides line up with TRBD2. CDR3 size: 18 residues. Germline lookup yields CDR1 SQVTM and CDR2 ANQGSEA. V gave up 4 bases and J gave up 0 bases; unmatched junction bases: 13. The sequenced CDR3 bases are TGCAGCGTTGCGGCACCAGGGTCGGGACTAGCGGGCTCCTACGAG. Its translation: CSVAAPGSGLAGSYE. The entire CDR3 protein is CSVAAPGSGLAGSYEQYF.

This clone was seen a few times. The read ends 3 residues early relative to the CDR3; the germline J gene fills the gap. This chain links TRBV19 with TRBJ2-1; TRBD2 matches 9 bases. Trimming cost V 4 bases and J 9 bases; bases outside gene matches: 10. The germline CDR1 and CDR2 sequences are LNHDA and SQIVND (reference sequence). This CDR3 is built from 15 residues. CDR3 in amino acids: CASSTWVAGAVEQFF. CDR3 DNA (partial): TGTGCCAGTAGTACATGGGTAGCGGGAGCCGTTGAG.